The rows below give T cell receptor beta chains drawn from one sample of a study of regulatory T cells in long-lasting Graves disease. TCRdb redid the calling of the multiplex PCR reads with MiXCR, one entry per CDR3 protein. The sample has over 450,000 distinct CDR3 sequences, about a fifth seen once. This material consisted of peripheral blood mononuclear cells (PBMCs), taken when the disease was refractory, from a patient treated with antithyroid drugs. Receptor source: a female donor with Graves disease. Each CDR3 is given with its conserved first and last residue. A D gene is named only where the DNA matches it firmly. Size values are once, few and many counts, or a class for expanded clones, and some rows have none.

j_gene | d_gene | abundance | v_gene | CDR3aa | CDR3nt
TRBJ2-2 | TRBD2 | once | TRBV4-1 | CASSRKGLAGHTGELFF | TGCGCCAGCAGCCGAAAGGGACTAGCGGGACACACCGGGGAGCTGTTTTTT
TRBJ2-7 | . | few | TRBV6-5 | CASSYSIREQYF | TGTGCCAGCAGTTACTCGATAAGGGAGCAGTACTTC
TRBJ1-5 | . | . | TRBV24-1 | CATPADLVYQPQHF | TGTGCCACCCCGGCAGACCTCGTATATCAGCCCCAGCATTTT
TRBJ1-1 | . | few | TRBV18 | CASSPRDADTEAFF | TGTGCCAGCTCACCAAGAGACGCAGACACTGAAGCTTTCTTT
TRBJ1-5 | . | many | TRBV28 | CASSQGRWGNQPQHF | TGTGCCAGCAGCCAAGGACGGTGGGGCAATCAGCCCCAGCATTTT
TRBJ1-2 | TRBD1 | many | TRBV6-1 | CASLRQGGGYTF | TGTGCCAGCCTGAGACAGGGTGGAGGCTACACCTTC
TRBJ2-1 | . | . | TRBV7-2 | CASRIVVSSYNEQFF | TGTGCCAGCAGGATTGTAGTCAGCTCCTACAATGAGCAGTTCTTC
TRBJ2-2 | . | . | TRBV6-1 | CASSGMSGELFF | TGTGCCAGCAGTGGGATGTCCGGGGAGCTGTTTTTT
TRBJ1-2 | . | . | TRBV18 | CASSPENVYGYTF | TGTGCCAGCTCCCCCGAGAACGTCTATGGCTACACCTTC
TRBJ1-2 | . | many | TRBV3-1 | CASSDLTSGYTF | TGTGCCAGCAGCGACCTGACAAGCGGCTACACCTTC
TRBJ2-7 | . | . | TRBV20-1 | CSARGKSSYEQYF | TGCAGTGCTAGGGGGAAGAGCTCCTACGAGCAGTACTTC
TRBJ1-6 | . | . | TRBV28 | CASSYPKGNSPLHF | TGTGCCAGCAGTTACCCGAAGGGGAACTCACCCCTCCACTTT
TRBJ1-1 | . | many | TRBV12-3/TRBV12-4 | CASSLSWGDTEAFF | TGTGCCAGCAGTTTAAGTTGGGGGGACACTGAAGCTTTCTTT
TRBJ2-1 | . | . | TRBV7-3 | CASSFSGLYNEQFF | TGTGCCAGCAGCTTCAGCGGGCTCTACAATGAGCAGTTCTTC
TRBJ2-1 | TRBD2 | . | TRBV28 | CASSYSGGQYNEQFF | TGTGCCAGCAGTTATAGCGGGGGACAATACAATGAGCAGTTCTTC
TRBJ1-4 | TRBD1 | . | TRBV6-5 | CASSYSTGIGEKLFF | TGTGCCAGCAGTTACTCGACAGGGATTGGTGAAAAACTGTTTTTT
TRBJ1-6 | . | many | TRBV30 | CAWSVMTARPLHF | TGTGCCTGGAGTGTTATGACCGCCCGACCCCTCCACTTT
TRBJ1-1 | . | few | TRBV19 | CASSIVQGMNTEAFF | TGTGCCAGTAGTATAGTGCAGGGGATGAACACTGAAGCTTTCTTT
TRBJ1-2 | . | many | TRBV6-1 | CASSDTMDLPPGYTF | TGTGCCAGCAGCGATACCATGGACCTTCCTCCGGGCTACACCTTC
TRBJ2-7 | . | few | TRBV6-5 | CASSYPGKRDPYEQYF | TGTGCCAGCAGTTACCCCGGCAAACGGGACCCCTACGAGCAGTACTTC
TRBJ2-6 | . | many | TRBV2 | CASSEEAGISTGANVLTF | TGTGCCAGCAGTGAAGAGGCAGGGATTAGTACCGGGGCCAACGTCCTGACTTTC
TRBJ1-6 | . | . | TRBV7-2 | CASSLEVVGGGYNSPLHF | TGTGCCAGCAGCTTAGAGGTCGTGGGGGGCGGCTATAATTCACCCCTCCACTTT
TRBJ1-5 | TRBD1 | many | TRBV19 | CASIPTGFSNQPQHF | TGTGCCAGTATCCCGACAGGGTTTAGCAATCAGCCCCAGCATTTT
TRBJ2-7 | . | many | TRBV28 | CASSFGQYEQYF | TGTGCCAGCAGTTTTGGACAGTACGAGCAGTACTTC
TRBJ2-2 | TRBD2 | . | TRBV6-2/TRBV6-3 | CASNPGGAESGELFF | TGTGCCAGCAATCCCGGGGGGGCCGAATCCGGGGAGCTGTTTTTT
TRBJ2-1 | . | . | TRBV5-1 | CASSLASEVAEQFF | TGCGCCAGCAGCTTGGCGTCCGAGGTGGCTGAGCAGTTCTTC
TRBJ1-1 | TRBD1 | many | TRBV28 | CASSSGQGAGNTEAFF | TGTGCCAGCAGTTCGGGACAGGGGGCCGGGAACACTGAAGCTTTCTTT
TRBJ2-2 | . | . | TRBV18 | CASSLRTGSDTGELFF | TGTGCCAGCTCACTACGAACAGGGTCCGACACCGGGGAGCTGTTTTTT
TRBJ2-7 | . | few | TRBV20-1 | CSAQLPRGGNEQYF | TGCAGTGCCCAACTCCCCCGGGGTGGAAACGAGCAGTACTTC
TRBJ1-1 | . | . | TRBV29-1 | CSVDFRGTEAFF | TGCAGCGTTGACTTTAGAGGAACTGAAGCTTTCTTT
TRBJ1-5 | . | many | TRBV19 | CASSIKSTNQPQHF | TGTGCCAGTAGTATAAAATCAACCAATCAGCCCCAGCATTTT
TRBJ2-2 | . | few | TRBV6-1 | CASSRRSSYTGELFF | TGTGCCAGCAGTAGGAGAAGCAGTTACACCGGGGAGCTGTTTTTT
TRBJ2-1 | . | . | TRBV12-3/TRBV12-4 | CASTGGTLTGEQFF | TGTGCCAGCACGGGGGGCACCCTTACTGGTGAGCAGTTCTTC
TRBJ1-1 | . | many | TRBV13 | CASSSAGHLNTEAFF | TGTGCCAGCAGCTCCGCTGGACACCTGAACACTGAAGCTTTCTTT
TRBJ1-2 | . | . | TRBV5-1 | CASSLVWAGDGYTF | TGCGCCAGCAGCTTGGTTTGGGCAGGCGATGGCTACACCTTC
TRBJ2-5 | TRBD2 | many | TRBV2 | CASSGLAGPQETQYF | TGTGCCAGCAGCGGACTAGCGGGACCCCAAGAGACCCAGTACTTC
TRBJ2-5 | . | many | TRBV6-5 | CASSYSLQLAREETQYF | TGTGCCAGCAGTTACTCGCTCCAGCTAGCCCGGGAGGAGACCCAGTACTTC
TRBJ1-5 | TRBD1 | few | TRBV27 | CASGILGQGRNQPQHF | TGTGCCAGCGGTATCCTAGGACAGGGGAGGAATCAGCCCCAGCATTTT
TRBJ2-7 | . | . | TRBV27 | CASRITGKLLEQYF | TGTGCCAGCAGGATTACAGGGAAGCTCCTCGAGCAGTACTTC
TRBJ1-1 | . | many | TRBV28 | CASGFLRQATEAFF | TGTGCCAGCGGTTTCCTACGCCAGGCCACTGAAGCTTTCTTT
TRBJ2-7 | . | . | TRBV3-1 | CASSQEAGQIAYEQYF | TGTGCCAGCAGCCAAGAAGCGGGACAGATAGCCTACGAGCAGTACTTC
TRBJ1-4 | . | many | TRBV5-1 | CASYRRGEDEKLFF | TGCGCCAGCTACCGGCGGGGCGAAGATGAAAAACTGTTTTTT
TRBJ2-7 | TRBD2 | . | TRBV7-9 | CASSLALKREGSEQYF | TGTGCCAGCAGCTTAGCGCTTAAGCGGGAGGGCTCCGAGCAGTACTTC
TRBJ1-2 | . | few | TRBV29-1 | CSVDPGKGYTF | TGCAGCGTTGACCCGGGAAAAGGCTACACCTTC
TRBJ1-4 | TRBD1 | many | TRBV27 | CASTTGQGDGKLFF | TGTGCCAGCACTACGGGACAGGGAGACGGAAAACTGTTTTTT
TRBJ1-4 | TRBD1 | many | TRBV27 | CASSKTRDSRTNEKLFF | TGTGCCAGCAGTAAAACCCGGGACAGCCGGACGAATGAAAAACTGTTTTTT
TRBJ1-5 | . | many | TRBV6-1 | CASTDREGQPQHF | TGTGCCAGCACGGATAGGGAAGGACAGCCCCAGCATTTT
TRBJ2-4 | TRBD1 | many | TRBV7-2 | CASRQQGAYIQYF | TGTGCCAGCAGACAACAGGGGGCGTACATTCAGTACTTC
TRBJ1-1 | . | . | TRBV5-8 | CASSLAGQSMNTEAFF | TGTGCCAGCAGCTTGGCCGGACAGAGCATGAACACTGAAGCTTTCTTT
TRBJ2-5 | . | many | TRBV20-1 | CSATMGGRPAQYF | TGCAGTGCTACCATGGGTGGCAGGCCGGCCCAGTACTTC
TRBJ2-2 | . | few | TRBV7-2 | CASSLGTGPGELFF | TGTGCCAGCAGCTTAGGGACTGGACCCGGGGAGCTGTTTTTT
TRBJ2-4 | . | many | TRBV28 | CASSPTGDIQYF | TGTGCCAGCAGTCCAACGGGGGATATTCAGTACTTC
TRBJ1-2 | . | few | TRBV19 | CASSTGLGADYGYTF | TGTGCCAGTAGTACCGGATTAGGGGCTGACTATGGCTACACCTTC
TRBJ2-7 | . | many | TRBV12-5 | CASGLIGGAYEQYF | TGTGCTAGTGGTTTAATAGGAGGTGCCTACGAGCAGTACTTC